Listed here are 22 T cell receptor beta chains from one sample, sequenced in a study of regulatory T cells in long-lasting Graves disease. TCR beta libraries were built with iRepertoire HTBI primers and Arm-PCR of CDR3 regions. TCRdb re-called the multiplex PCR reads through MiXCR, storing one row per CDR3 protein. The sample carries hundreds of thousands of distinct CDR3 sequences, 20% to 25% recorded once. Time point indicated: persistent/refractory GD, antithyroid drugs over 5 years with positive TRAb. Making the TCR library involved RNA that had been extracted from PBMCs. The specimen comprised peripheral blood mononuclear cells (PBMCs), sampled when the disease was refractory, from a patient treated with antithyroid drugs. The source is a female donor with Graves disease.

The rearrangement joins TRBV6-1 to TRBJ2-1; D not resolved. CDR1 and CDR2 from the germline V gene are MNHNS and SASEGT. The CDR3 sequence is 15 residues long. V gave up 7 bases and J gave up 3 bases, with 16 bases separating them. The CDR3 protein is CASIKRAEHYNEQFF. DNA for the CDR3: TGTGCCAGCATCAAAAGGGCGGAGCACTACAATGAGCAGTTCTTC.

This clonotype has a handful of counts. The chain joins TRBV6-1 to TRBJ2-7; D unclear. V lost 8 bases and J lost 3, with 17 bases in between. CDR1 MNHNS and CDR2 SASEGT come from the germline V gene. This CDR3 comprises 14 residues. The CDR3 reads CASRRPRNDYEQYF. CDR3 bases: TGTGCCAGCCGTAGACCAAGGAACGACTACGAGCAGTACTTC.

V is TRBV6-5 and J is TRBJ2-2; D not certain. V was pared by 4 bases and J by 8 bases, with 11 bases between. This CDR3 region has 13 residues. The germline V gene has CDR1 MNHEY and CDR2 SVGAGI. As DNA, the CDR3 is TGTGCCAGCAGTTTCTTACCCCGGGGGGAGCTGTTTTTT. Encoded protein: CASSFLPRGELFF.

This clonotype was detected only a few times. V is TRBV12-3 or TRBV12-4 and J is TRBJ1-2, with D perhaps matching TRBD1 (6 bases). This CDR3 spans 14 amino acids. V lost 5 bases and J 6 bases, leaving 16 bases between the germline ends. DNA for the CDR3: TGTGCCAGCAGTCCCCAGGGGTCCTCGGATGGCTACACCTTC. Translating it yields CASSPQGSSDGYTF.

J is TRBJ1-1 and V is TRBV20-1, with 8 bases that match TRBD1. The CDR3 totals 15 residues. Germline V gene sequence: CDR1 DFQATT, CDR2 SNEGSKA (reference sequence). After removal of 1 base from V and 5 bases from J, the junction contained 9 bases not matched to a gene. The CDR3 nucleotides read TGCAGTGCTAGAGGACTCGTGCAGGGGGCAACTGAAGCTTTCTTT. The encoded protein is CSARGLVQGATEAFF.

This clonotype was counted a few times. The chain links TRBV27 to TRBJ2-7; the match to TRBD1 covers 7 bases. Germline CDR1 MNHEY, CDR2 SMNVEV (reference sequence). Losses at the gene ends were 4 bases for V and 5 bases for J; bases not matched to a gene: 14. The CDR3 consists of 16 residues. The DNA for the CDR3 is TGTGCCAGCAGTTCGCACCGTGACAGGGCCCAGAACGAGCAGTACTTC. It specifies CASSSHRDRAQNEQYF.

This clonotype has more than one count but fewer than ten. V and J are TRBV11-2 and TRBJ2-3; no definite D call. Germline CDR1 and CDR2: SGHAT and FQNNGV. The CDR3 runs 16 residues. V was cut by 4 bases and J by 4 bases, with 18 bases left in between. The DNA of the CDR3 is TGTGCCAGCAGCTCCCTAATGGTCCCAAAGTCAGATACGCAGTATTTT. As protein: CASSSLMVPKSDTQYF.

The chain uses TRBV29-1 and TRBJ1-1; TRBD1 might be the D (6 bases). The CDR3 spans 15 residues. V was clipped by 0 bases and J by 4 bases, with 15 bases between them. Germline V gives CDR1 SQVTM, CDR2 ANQGSEA. CDR3 region: CSVEDLQGPVTEAFF. CDR3 coding DNA: TGCAGCGTTGAAGATCTTCAGGGGCCGGTCACTGAAGCTTTCTTT.

This clonotype was recorded a few times. The chain recombines TRBV7-8 with TRBJ2-5; possibly TRBD2 for D (7 bases). This CDR3 has 16 amino acids. Germline CDR1 is SGHVS and CDR2 is FQNEAQ. Trimming pared 1 base from V and 3 bases from J, leaving 15 bases between. DNA of the CDR3: TGTGCCAGCAGCTTAGGGGGGCGGGCGGGAGAAGAGACCCAGTACTTC. Translated, it gives CASSLGGRAGEETQYF.

At least ten counts were recorded for this clonotype. This rearrangement joins TRBV5-1 to TRBJ1-2, with 8 bases that match TRBD1. V lost 3 bases to trimming and J lost 6 bases; unmatched junction nucleotides: 7. CDR1 and CDR2 (germline): SGHRS, YFSETQ. The CDR3 has 14 residues. The CDR3 nucleotides are TGCGCCAGCAGCTGGACAGGGCGGCCGGATGGCTACACCTTC. Its translation is CASSWTGRPDGYTF.

This clonotype was recorded many times. The chain couples TRBV6-1 to TRBJ1-2; no clear D gene. Germline V gives CDR1 MNHNS, CDR2 SASEGT. V lost 6 bases, J lost 0 bases, and 14 bases lay in between. There are 15 residues in the CDR3. This CDR3 is CASSPSREANYGYTF. In nucleotides, the CDR3 is TGTGCCAGCAGCCCCAGTAGGGAAGCTAACTATGGCTACACCTTC.

V is TRBV19 and J is TRBJ1-2; D is unresolved. V shed 6 bases and J shed 4 bases, with 12 bases lying between them. Germline CDR1 LNHDA, CDR2 SQIVND (reference sequence). The CDR3 totals 13 residues. The DNA of the CDR3 is TGTGCCAGTAGCTTTAAATCCTCCTATGGCTACACCTTC. Translating gives CASSFKSSYGYTF. Looking up the rest from reference TRBV19 and TRBJ1-2 gives the full variable domain: DGGITQSPKYLFRKEGQNVTLSCEQNLNHDAMYWYRQDPGQGLRLIYYSQIVNDFQKGDIAEGYSVSREKKESFPLTVTSAQKNPTAFYLCASSFKSSYGYTFGSGTRLTVV.

This clonotype was counted only a few times. The V call is TRBV7-2, the J call TRBJ2-2; the D gene is possibly TRBD2 (5 bases). The V gene lost 2 bases and the J gene lost 2 bases, with 9 bases spanning the gap. CDR3 size: 15 residues. CDR1 is SGHTA, CDR2 FQGNSA, per germline. In nucleotides, the CDR3 is TGTGCCAGCAGCTTAATCCTAGCTAACACCGGGGAGCTGTTTTTT. It encodes CASSLILANTGELFF. Complete variable domain (other parts from reference TRBV7-2 and TRBJ2-2): GAGVSQSPSNKVTEKGKDVELRCDPISGHTALYWYRQSLGQGLEFLIYFQGNSAPDKSGLPSDRFSAERTGGSVSTLTIQRTQQEDSAVYLCASSLILANTGELFFGEGSRLTVL.

The chain has TRBV11-2 and TRBJ2-7; D perhaps matches TRBD1 (6 bases). The length of the CDR3 is 14 residues. Trimming removed 1 base from V and 4 bases from J, with 11 bases in between. The germline CDR1 and CDR2 sequences are SGHAT and FQNNGV. The CDR3 bases are TGTGCCAGCAGCTTAGCGCAGGGGTGGTACGAGCAGTACTTC. It codes for CASSLAQGWYEQYF.

The rearrangement links TRBV5-4 to TRBJ2-7, with D perhaps TRBD2 (5 bases). V was shortened by 4 bases and J by 5 bases, with 13 bases between the two germline ends. This CDR3 is built from 13 residues. Germline CDR1 and CDR2: SGHNT and YYREEE (reference sequence). CDR3 sequence reads: CASSLGLGDEQYF. The DNA for the CDR3 is TGTGCCAGCAGCCTTGGACTCGGCGACGAGCAGTACTTC.

The gene calls are TRBV12-5 and TRBJ2-3, with 7 bases that match TRBD1. J was trimmed by 0 bases and V by 1 base; bases with no gene match: 1. Germline loops: CDR1 LGHNT, CDR2 FRNRAP. The CDR3 is 15 amino acids. CDR3 region: CASGLGQGSTDTQYF. Here the CDR3 DNA reads TGTGCTAGTGGTTTGGGACAGGGAAGCACAGATACGCAGTATTTT.

The gene calls are TRBV5-1 and TRBJ1-1; TRBD1 agrees at 7 bases. This CDR3 is 18 amino acids long. Trimming removed 4 bases from V and 0 bases from J; junction bases left unmatched: 15. Germline CDR1 is SGHRS and CDR2 is YFSETQ. CDR3 protein: CASSPARAGGRMNTEAFF. CDR3 coding DNA: TGCGCCAGCAGCCCCGCCAGGGCAGGGGGGCGGATGAACACTGAAGCTTTCTTT.

This clonotype is a singleton in its sample. This may stem from a read error, because a much larger clone lies one nucleotide away. The chain couples TRBV5-1 to TRBJ1-1; D gene ambiguous. The CDR3 contains 13 residues. Germline loops: CDR1 SGHRS, CDR2 YFSETQ. The CDR3 DNA reads TGCGCCAGCAGCCCTCACCAGAGAACTGAAGCTTCCTTT. Translated, it gives CASSPHQRTEASF. The full variable domain, completed using reference TRBV5-1 and TRBJ1-1, is KAGVTQTPRYLIKTRGQQVTLSCSPISGHRSVSWYQQTPGQGLQFLFEYFSETQRNKGNFPGRFSGRQFSNSRSEMNVSTLELGDSALYLCASSPHQRTEASFGQGTRLTVV.

The V and J genes are TRBV7-2 and TRBJ1-5; tentatively, D is TRBD1 (6 bases). V lost 5 bases, J lost 4 bases, and 18 bases lay in between. The germline V gene encodes CDR1 SGHTA and CDR2 FQGNSA. The CDR3 contains 16 residues. In DNA, the CDR3 is TGTGCCAGCAGCCACAGCACAGGGTTCTGGAATCAGCCCCAGCATTTT. Protein sequence: CASSHSTGFWNQPQHF.

This clonotype was recorded at least ten times. The chain couples TRBV15 to TRBJ2-5; D tentatively reads TRBD1 or TRBD2 (5 bases each). Trimming removed 0 bases from V and 2 bases from J, with 16 bases in between. The CDR3 runs to 17 residues. CDR1 and CDR2 from the germline V gene are LNHNV and YYDKDF (reference sequence). CDR3 coding DNA: TGTGCCACCAGCAGAGATATGAGCTTGGGACCACAAGAGACCCAGTACTTC. Translated: CATSRDMSLGPQETQYF.

This clonotype was recorded a few times. The chain carries TRBV27 and TRBJ2-7, with 11 bases that match TRBD2. The germline V gene has CDR1 MNHEY and CDR2 SMNVEV (reference sequence). The CDR3 has 16 residues. Trimming cost V 7 bases and J 2 bases; bases outside gene matches: 10. The CDR3 nucleotides are TGTGCCAGCACAGAAGCTAGCGGGAGGCGTCCCTACGAGCAGTACTTC. Translation: CASTEASGRRPYEQYF.

The V and J genes are TRBV5-1 and TRBJ2-7; TRBD2 matches at 8 bases. The CDR3 runs 18 residues. The germline CDR1 and CDR2 sequences are SGHRS and YFSETQ. Unmatched junction bases numbered 17, after V lost 4 bases and J lost 2 bases. Written as DNA, the CDR3 is TGCGCCAGCAGCCTTGTGGTAGCGGGATTGTCGGCTGCCTACGAGCAGTACTTC. Protein product: CASSLVVAGLSAAYEQYF.